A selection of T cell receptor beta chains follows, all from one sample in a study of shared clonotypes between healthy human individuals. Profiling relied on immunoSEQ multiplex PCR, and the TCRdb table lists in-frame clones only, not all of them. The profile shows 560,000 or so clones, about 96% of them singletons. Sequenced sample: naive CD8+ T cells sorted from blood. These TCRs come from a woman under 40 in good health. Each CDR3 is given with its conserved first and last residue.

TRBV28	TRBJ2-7	CASSPRTQLVGEQYF
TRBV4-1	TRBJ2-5	CASSQEWGLETQYF
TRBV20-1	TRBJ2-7	CSAPGYEQYF
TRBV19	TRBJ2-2	CASTWTVNTGELFF
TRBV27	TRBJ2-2	CASSSEGLAGGPDTGELFF
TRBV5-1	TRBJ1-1	CASSSGDRGYTEAFF
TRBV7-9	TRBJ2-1	CASSFNALGFDEQFF
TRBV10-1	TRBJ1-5	CAREHSSSNQPQHF
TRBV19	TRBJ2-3	CASSIDLGGDTDTQYF
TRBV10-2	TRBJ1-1	CASTGGTEAFF
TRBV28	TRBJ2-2	CASSLDSNTGELFF
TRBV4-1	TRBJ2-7	CASSQDMESYEQYF
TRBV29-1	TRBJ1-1	CSVTGQMNTEAFF
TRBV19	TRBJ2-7	CASSIDNYEQYF
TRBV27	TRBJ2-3	CASSPGTSGPGQYF
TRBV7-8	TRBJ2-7	CASSLLDLSSYEQYF
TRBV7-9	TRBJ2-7	CASSLGASGGSYEQYF
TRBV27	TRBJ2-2	CASSRLAGTGELFF
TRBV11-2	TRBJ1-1	CASSLNQGVNTEAFF
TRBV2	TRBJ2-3	CASSDPDRGSTDTQYF
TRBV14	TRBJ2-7	CASSQGRLWRYEQYF
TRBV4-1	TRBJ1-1	CASTRVNGGTEAFF
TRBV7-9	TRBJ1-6	CASSGRGSPLHF
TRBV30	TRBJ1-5	CAWSVGQLNQPQHF
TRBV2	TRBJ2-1	CASSDEKAGSNEQFF
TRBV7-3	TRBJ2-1	CASSKQGTSGNEQFF
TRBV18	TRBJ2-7	CASSPDYRSYEQYF
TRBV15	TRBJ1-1	CATSRPGAMNTEAFF
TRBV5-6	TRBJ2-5	CASSLVLAGGVPETQYF
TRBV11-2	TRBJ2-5	CASSLDRRSTGGAETQYF